The 3 T cell receptor beta chains in this list originate from one sample, sequenced in a study of Graves' ophthalmopathy and Graves' hyperthyroidism. TCR beta CDR3 regions were amplified from RNA transcripts. Following a first-round RT-PCR that used HTBI primers, a second-round multiplex PCR was carried out. TCRdb independently ran MiXCR on the multiplex PCR reads; one entry per CDR3 protein. This sample has about 170,000 distinct CDR3 sequences, with around two fifths found just once. Sequencing input: peripheral blood. The receptor source for this set is a woman in her thirties or forties with Graves' ophthalmopathy.

The chain carries TRBV28 and TRBJ2-2; no clear D. Deletions cut 4 bases from V and 1 base from J, with 4 bases between. The CDR3 has 13 residues. Germline lookup yields CDR1 MDHEN and CDR2 SYDVKM. For the CDR3, the DNA is TGTGCCAGCAGTTGGCAGAACACCGGGGAGCTGTTTTTT. Translating gives CASSWQNTGELFF.

This clonotype was picked up many times. This rearrangement joins TRBV2 to TRBJ2-2, with 7 bases lining up with TRBD1. Germline CDR1 SNHLY, CDR2 FYNNEI. The junction had 9 bases not matched to a gene; V was cut back by 5 bases and J by 0 bases. The CDR3 is made up of 17 amino acids. The CDR3 DNA sequence: TGTGCCAGCAGTCAAACAGGGGACCACCCGAACACCGGGGAGCTGTTTTTT. Residues: CASSQTGDHPNTGELFF.

The chain recombines TRBV19 with TRBJ2-7, with D possibly matching TRBD1 (6 bases). Trimming cost V 5 bases and J 4 bases, with 15 bases left between them. The germline V gene encodes CDR1 LNHDA and CDR2 SQIVND (reference sequence). CDR3 size: 14 residues. CDR3 DNA sequence: TGTGCCAGTAGTCCGCGGAGACAGGCTTACGAGCAGTACTTC. Translated: CASSPRRQAYEQYF.